This T cell receptor beta chain was captured in a study of blood T cell repertoires in COVID-19. For the study at large: T cells, B-cell-depleted T cells, or PBMCs provided the cDNA or gDNA that served as material.

The assay was immunoSEQ multiplex PCR, and TCRdb's table has in-frame clones only and misses some. The sample includes roughly 80,000 clones, around 80% of them seen just once. The CDR3 has 14 residues. Trimming took off 4 bases at V and 2 bases at J, with 14 bases between the two ends. Germline V gene sequence: CDR1 GTSNPN, CDR2 SVGIG (reference sequence). Sequenced material: peripheral blood. J is TRBJ2-5 and V is TRBV30; D possibly corresponds to TRBD1 (6 bases). This TCR came from a man aged 55 to 70 with active or convalescent COVID-19. The CDR3 DNA follows: TGTGCCTGGACCGCCGGGACATTACAAGAGACCCAGTACTTC. Translating gives CAWTAGTLQETQYF.